This TCR beta chain is from a study of T cells in Graves' hyperthyroidism and ophthalmopathy. A lack of ophthalmopathy progression within 18 months defined stable Graves' hyperthyroidism. Researchers took RNA transcripts and amplified the TCR beta CDR3 regions from them. HTBI primers drove first-round RT-PCR of the TCR CDR3. TCRdb itself ran the multiplex PCR reads through MiXCR, one entry per CDR3 protein. In the table there are about 200,000 distinct CDR3 sequences, around 17% of which are singletons. The V gene end was trimmed by 1 base and the J gene end by 8 bases; junction bases not matched to a gene: 6. CDR1 is SGDLS and CDR2 is YYNGEE in the germline V gene. The CDR3 is made up of 15 amino acids.

The rearrangement uses TRBV9 and TRBJ1-2; 12 bases line up with TRBD1. The sample comprised blood. This TCR came from a woman aged 50 to 60 with Graves' hyperthyroidism. The CDR3 protein is CASSVSGQGASGYTF. CDR3 DNA: TGTGCCAGCAGCGTATCGGGACAGGGGGCGTCGGGCTACACCTTC.